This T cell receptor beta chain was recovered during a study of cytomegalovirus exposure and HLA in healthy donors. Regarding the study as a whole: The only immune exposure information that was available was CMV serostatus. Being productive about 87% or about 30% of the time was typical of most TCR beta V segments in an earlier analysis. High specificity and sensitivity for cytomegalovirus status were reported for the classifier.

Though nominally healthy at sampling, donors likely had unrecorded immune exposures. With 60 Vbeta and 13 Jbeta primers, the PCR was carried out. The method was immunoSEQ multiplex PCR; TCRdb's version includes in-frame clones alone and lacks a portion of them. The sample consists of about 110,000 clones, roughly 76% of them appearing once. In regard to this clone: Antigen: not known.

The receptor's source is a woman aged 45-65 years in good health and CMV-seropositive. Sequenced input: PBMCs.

CDR3 loop: CASSEGTGFSEAFF. CDR3 nucleotide sequence: TGTGCCAGCAGTGAGGGGACAGGGTTCTCTGAAGCTTTCTTT. The V call is TRBV6-4, the J call TRBJ1-1; TRBD1 aligns across 9 bases. This CDR3 contains 14 residues. Germline CDR1 MRHNA, CDR2 SNTAGT. V lost 3 bases, J lost 6 bases, and 5 bases stayed unmatched.